The 10 T cell receptor beta chains reported below all come from one sample, sequenced in a study of T-cell memory formation after mild COVID-19. TCRdb independently ran MiXCR on the 5' RACE reads; one entry per CDR3 protein. The sample shows just under 550,000 distinct CDR3 sequences, about a fifth of them seen only once. The specimen was PBMCs or a T cell subset sorted from them (not recorded which). The receptor source for this set is an adult woman who had mild COVID-19 (a few samples of this study predate the infection). Cell type and time point are not known.

J is TRBJ2-1 and V is TRBV2, with a weak D call TRBD2 (6 bases). The CDR3 length is 17 residues. Per the germline V gene, CDR1 is SNHLY and CDR2 is FYNNEI. Trimming stripped 6 bases from V and 8 bases from J, with 26 bases between. The CDR3 spells CASRANLYRDSDDEQFF. The CDR3 nucleotides are TGTGCCAGCAGAGCCAATCTTTACCGGGACTCGGACGATGAGCAGTTCTTC. Looking up the rest from reference TRBV2 and TRBJ2-1 gives the full variable domain: EPEVTQTPSHQVTQMGQEVILRCVPISNHLYFYWYRQILGQKVEFLVSFYNNEISEKSEIFDDQFSVERPDGSNFTLKIRSTKLEDSAMYFCASRANLYRDSDDEQFFGPGTRLTVL.

CDR3 coding DNA: TGTGCCAGCAGCCGCCTAGCGGGAGCGAACACGTTAAATGAGCAGTTCTTC. Translation gives CASSRLAGANTLNEQFF. This chain links TRBV3-1 with TRBJ2-1, with 10 bases matching TRBD2. V was pared by 4 bases and J by 7 bases, with 13 bases of the junction left unmatched. This CDR3 spans 17 amino acids. Germline V CDR1 and CDR2: LGHDT, YNNKEL (reference sequence).

This clonotype was counted between two and nine times. This chain connects TRBV12-3 or TRBV12-4 to TRBJ1-2; D gene unclear. Trimming took 3 bases from V and 5 from J, leaving 16 bases between them. CDR3 length equals 15 residues. Here the CDR3 DNA reads TGTGCCAGCAGTTTGAAACGTAACAGTGGATATGGCTACACCTTC. This codes for CASSLKRNSGYGYTF.

In DNA, the CDR3 is TGTGCCAGCAGCTCCCTGGACTGGAACGAGCAGTACTTC. Its translation is CASSSLDWNEQYF. V usage is TRBV11-2 and J usage is TRBJ2-7; a weak D match, TRBD2 (5 bases). Germline V gene lookup returns CDR1 SGHAT and CDR2 FQNNGV. Trimming took off 4 bases at V and 5 bases at J, with 12 bases between the two ends. CDR3 length equals 13 residues.

The rearrangement links TRBV6-5 to TRBJ2-3, with 12 nucleotides matching TRBD2. The germline gives CDR1 MNHEY, CDR2 SVGAGI. J gave up 6 bases and V 5 bases, and 9 bases lay outside the gene matches. The length of the CDR3 is 16 residues. The CDR3 bases are TGTGCCAGCAGTCACCGGACTAGCGGGGTCCACGATACGCAGTATTTT. Encoded protein: CASSHRTSGVHDTQYF.

This chain joins TRBV6-1 and TRBJ2-5; D is perhaps TRBD1 or TRBD2 (6 bases each). The length of the CDR3 is 16 residues. Germline CDR1 reads MNHNS; CDR2 reads SASEGT. V gave up 3 bases and J gave up 3 bases, with 17 bases separating them. CDR3 in amino acids: CASSDGVLRDKETQYF. For the CDR3, the DNA is TGTGCCAGCAGTGATGGGGTGCTGCGGGACAAAGAGACCCAGTACTTC.

This clonotype was seen more than once but under ten times. The chain is built from TRBV20-1 and TRBJ2-3; 11 positions agree with TRBD2. The length of the CDR3 is 16 residues. Germline-derived CDR1 and CDR2 are DFQATT and SNEGSKA (reference sequence). V lost 4 bases and J lost 2; bases outside the gene matches: 8. CDR3 sequence: CSATPFSGGATDTQYF. The DNA for the CDR3 is TGCAGTGCTACCCCCTTTAGCGGGGGGGCCACAGATACGCAGTATTTT.

This clonotype has a handful of counts. CDR3 region: CASSLGVSETQYF. For the CDR3, the DNA is TGCGCCAGCAGCTTGGGGGTTTCAGAGACCCAGTACTTC. V gene TRBV4-1 combines with J gene TRBJ2-5, with D perhaps TRBD1 or TRBD2 (5 bases each). Germline lookup yields CDR1 MGHRA and CDR2 YSYEKL. The CDR3 runs 13 residues. V was pared by 5 bases and J by 4 bases, with 11 bases between.

This rearrangement joins TRBV12-3 or TRBV12-4 to TRBJ2-1; D could derive from TRBD1 or TRBD2 (5 bases each). Deletions cut 7 bases from V and 5 bases from J, with 18 bases between. The CDR3 spans 15 residues. The CDR3 protein is CASIMSGTIHNEQFF. Written as DNA, the CDR3 is TGTGCCAGCATCATGTCCGGGACGATCCACAATGAGCAGTTCTTC.

The chain employs TRBV6-5 and TRBJ1-1, with D tentatively TRBD1 (5 bases). This CDR3 comprises 13 residues. CDR1 and CDR2 from the germline V gene are MNHEY and SVGAGI. The germline V and J ends were trimmed by 2 bases and 11 bases, with 15 bases remaining between them. The CDR3 DNA sequence: TGTGCCAGCAGTTACGAGGAGGACAAGAAGGCTTTCTTT. Its protein is CASSYEEDKKAFF.